Shown below are 14 T cell receptor beta chains from a single sample sequenced in a study of blood T cell repertoires in COVID-19. The data were produced by immunoSEQ multiplex PCR, yet TCRdb's version contains in-frame clones alone and is incomplete. The sample holds around 300,000 clones, around nine tenths seen once. Source material: PBMCs or T cells enriched from blood (not recorded which). The receptors were gathered from a woman aged 55-75 years who had recovered from COVID-19.

This clone has more than one count but fewer than ten. The chain uses TRBV14 and TRBJ2-7, with D possibly being TRBD2 (6 bases). V was clipped by 5 bases and J by 2 bases, with 19 bases between them. This CDR3 is 16 amino acids long. Germline CDR1 and CDR2: SGHDN and FVKESK. The CDR3 loop is CASSTRRRARPYEQYF. CDR3 DNA: TGTGCCAGCAGCACCCGTCGGAGGGCAAGACCCTACGAGCAGTACTTC.

The chain carries TRBV11-3 and TRBJ2-7; TRBD1 matches 12 bases. Per the germline V gene, CDR1 is SGHNT and CDR2 is YENEEA. V lost 4 bases, J lost 5 bases, and 12 bases stayed unmatched. The CDR3 loop spans 17 amino acids. CDR3 region: CASSSHPGQGAANEQYF. The CDR3 DNA reads TGTGCCAGCAGCTCCCACCCGGGACAGGGGGCGGCTAACGAGCAGTACTTC.

This CDR3 reads CASSLNPQGSNEKLFF. CDR3 bases: TGCGCCAGCAGCCTAAACCCACAGGGGTCTAATGAAAAACTGTTTTTT. The chain uses TRBV5-1 and TRBJ1-4, with 7 bases aligning to TRBD1. Germline V gene sequence: CDR1 SGHRS, CDR2 YFSETQ. The CDR3 has 16 residues. V lost 4 bases to trimming and J lost 3 bases; unmatched junction nucleotides: 9.

The chain couples TRBV6-5 to TRBJ2-1; TRBD2 agrees at 7 bases. Germline lookup yields CDR1 MNHEY and CDR2 SVGAGI. CDR3 length: 14 amino acids. With 8 bases clipped from V and 5 bases from J, the junction kept 9 bases outside the gene matches. CDR3 DNA sequence: TGTGCCAGCGGAAAGCGGGGAAGTAACAATGAGCAGTTCTTC. Its translation is CASGKRGSNNEQFF.

The chain combines TRBV28 with TRBJ2-5; 14 bases agree with TRBD2. V lost 6 bases to trimming and J lost 5 bases; unmatched junction nucleotides: 5. The CDR3 loop spans 15 amino acids. Germline CDR1 MDHEN, CDR2 SYDVKM. The CDR3 bases are TGTGCCAGCAGGAGACTAGCGGGGGGGCCGGAGACCCAGTACTTC. This encodes CASRRLAGGPETQYF.

V is TRBV4-1 and J is TRBJ1-2; no definite D call. Germline values: CDR1 MGHRA, CDR2 YSYEKL. The CDR3 is made up of 11 amino acids. The V and J ends lost 4 bases and 7 bases respectively, with 7 bases between them. The CDR3 loop reads CASSRGGGYTF. The CDR3 DNA sequence: TGCGCCAGCAGCCGCGGAGGTGGCTACACCTTC.

The chain has TRBV14 and TRBJ2-6, with D possibly matching TRBD1 (5 bases). Trimming took 3 bases from V and 0 from J, leaving 9 bases between them. Germline CDR1 and CDR2: SGHDN and FVKESK. The CDR3 contains 16 residues. The CDR3 here is CASSQTAFSGANVLTF. In DNA form, the CDR3 reads TGTGCCAGCAGCCAGACAGCCTTCTCTGGGGCCAACGTCCTGACTTTC.

This chain links TRBV5-1 with TRBJ2-7, with TRBD2 identical over 8 bases. With V trimmed by 6 bases and J by 1 base, 9 bases remained unmatched. This CDR3 has 15 residues. Per the germline V gene, CDR1 is SGHRS and CDR2 is YFSETQ. The CDR3 nucleotides are TGCGCCAGCAAGGGTGACGGGAGGGTTTCCTACGAGCAGTACTTC. Translated: CASKGDGRVSYEQYF.

The chain has TRBV7-9 and TRBJ2-1; tentatively, D is TRBD2 (6 bases). CDR3 length: 18 residues. Germline CDR1 reads SEHNR; CDR2 reads FQNEAQ (reference sequence). Trimming took 6 bases from V and 2 from J, leaving 23 bases between them. Written as DNA, the CDR3 is TGTGCCAGCAGTCCCCGGGAGAGGGCTCGGGATACCTACAATGAGCAGTTCTTC. Translated, it gives CASSPRERARDTYNEQFF. The full variable domain, with the rest looked up from reference TRBV7-9 and TRBJ2-1, is DTGVSQNPRHKITKRGQNVTFRCDPISEHNRLYWYRQTLGQGPEFLTYFQNEAQLEKSRLLSDRFSAERPKGSFSTLEIQRTEQGDSAMYLCASSPRERARDTYNEQFFGPGTRLTVL.

The V gene is TRBV18, the J gene TRBJ1-4, with D possibly TRBD1 on 5 matching bases. CDR1 and CDR2 from the germline V gene are KGHSH and LQKENI. V lost 3 bases and J lost 5, with 13 bases in between. The CDR3 is 15 residues long. The chain's CDR3 is CASSPPGLKNEKLFF. The DNA for the CDR3 is TGTGCCAGCTCACCCCCAGGGCTGAAGAATGAAAAACTGTTTTTT.

The chain employs TRBV5-1 and TRBJ1-6; weak D call: TRBD1 (5 bases). Germline V lookup: CDR1 SGHRS, CDR2 YFSETQ. This CDR3 contains 14 residues. Trimming left V 4 bases short and J 8 bases short, with 13 bases between. The CDR3 DNA reads as TGCGCCAGCAGCGGGGTGGGGGGTGATTCACCCCTCCACTTT. As protein: CASSGVGGDSPLHF.

V is TRBV6-2 or TRBV6-3 and J is TRBJ2-7; 9 nucleotides match TRBD1. J lost 2 bases, V lost 4 bases, and 6 bases had no gene match. This CDR3 is built from 15 residues. In germline, CDR1 is MNHEY, CDR2 SVGEGT. The DNA of the CDR3 is TGTGCCAGCAGTTTTGCGACAGGGGGACCCTACGAGCAGTACTTC. As protein: CASSFATGGPYEQYF.

The chain has TRBV14 and TRBJ1-1; maybe TRBD1 (6 bases). V was cut by 4 bases and J by 10 bases, with 13 bases left in between. Germline loops: CDR1 SGHDN, CDR2 FVKESK. The CDR3 has 12 amino acids. CDR3 residues: CASSPDQGGAFF. For the CDR3, the DNA is TGTGCCAGCAGCCCAGATCAAGGGGGAGCTTTCTTT.

Concerning this clone: The sample has other DNA sequences that encode this CDR3 too. This chain connects TRBV3-1 (or the pseudogene TRBV3-2) to TRBJ2-7; 9 nucleotides line up with TRBD1. Trimming at V came to 1 base and at J to 3 bases, leaving 4 bases not matched to a gene. Per germline, CDR1 LGHDT and CDR2 YNNKEL (reference sequence). The CDR3 extends over 15 amino acids. The CDR3 coding sequence is TGTGCCAGCAGCCAAGGTCCGGGACAGGGCTACGAGCAGTACTTC. Translated, it gives CASSQGPGQGYEQYF.